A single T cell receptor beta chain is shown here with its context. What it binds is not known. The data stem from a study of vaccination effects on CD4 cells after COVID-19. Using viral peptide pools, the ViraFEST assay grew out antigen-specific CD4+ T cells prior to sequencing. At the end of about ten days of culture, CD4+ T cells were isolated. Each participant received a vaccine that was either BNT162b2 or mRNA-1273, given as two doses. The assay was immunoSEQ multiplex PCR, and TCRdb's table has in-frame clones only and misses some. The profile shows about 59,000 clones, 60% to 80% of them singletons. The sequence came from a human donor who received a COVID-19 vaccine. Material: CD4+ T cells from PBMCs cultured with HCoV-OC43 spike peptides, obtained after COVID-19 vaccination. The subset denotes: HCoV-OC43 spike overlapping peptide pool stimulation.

The CDR3 DNA reads as TGTGCCAGCAGGCATGGGGGGGGCTACACCTTC. As protein: CASRHGGGYTF. The J gene is TRBJ1-2, the V gene TRBV3-1 (or the pseudogene TRBV3-2); possibly TRBD1 for D (5 bases). V lost 6 bases, J lost 8 bases, and 10 bases lay in between. The V gene's germline CDR1 is LGHDT and CDR2 YNNKEL (reference sequence). The CDR3 has 11 residues.